This T cell receptor beta chain is from a study of neurological immune-mediated disorders. This clonotype was picked up many times. From germline, CDR1 is SGHDN and CDR2 FVKESK. After removal of 4 bases from V and 7 bases from J, the junction contained 9 bases not matched to a gene. This CDR3 has 15 residues. The healthy controls volunteered at a blood bank in Maryland, USA. The starting material, 2 million PBMCs stored at -80 C, gave rise to the unsorted libraries. Via MiXCR, TCRdb re-called the 5' RACE reads, giving one row per CDR3 protein. The sample consists of 65,000 to 90,000 distinct CDR3 sequences, 10% of them appearing once.

Input material: PBMCs. This chain joins TRBV14 and TRBJ2-1; TRBD2 agrees at 8 bases. The receptor's source is a man aged 35 to 55 in good health. This CDR3 is CASSPYSGIANEQFF. The CDR3 DNA follows: TGTGCCAGCAGCCCCTATAGCGGGATCGCAAATGAGCAGTTCTTC.